What follows are 15 T cell receptor beta chains derived from one specimen sequenced in a study of Ad26.COV2.S vaccination and SARS-CoV-2 variants. Indicated treatment: some 20 received Ad26.COV2.S at low or high dose, single or two shots; 5 received placebo; per-sample allocation not given. Sampling took place 63 days after the first vaccine or placebo injection. This table comes from immunoSEQ multiplex PCR, and its TCRdb copy is limited to in-frame clones, with some not included. The sample lists 300,000 to 400,000 clones, 86% seen once, with roughly 2.1% in the top ten. Sequences were derived from peripheral blood, sampled in a trial of Ad26.COV2.S vaccine versus placebo. These receptors were obtained from a person aged 18-60 years who received the Ad26.COV2.S COVID-19 vaccine or a placebo.

The chain combines TRBV5-1 with TRBJ1-4; D not certain. Trimming shortened V by 0 bases and J by 0 bases, and 9 bases separated the two germline ends. Germline V gene data show CDR1 as SGHRS and CDR2 as YFSETQ. The CDR3 is 16 residues long. The CDR3 is CASSLAPRATNEKLFF. The CDR3 DNA sequence: TGCGCCAGCAGCTTGGCCCCACGTGCAACTAATGAAAAACTGTTTTTT.

V gene TRBV7-6 combines with J gene TRBJ1-3, with no clear D. Per the germline V gene, CDR1 is SGHVS and CDR2 is FNYEAQ. CDR3 size: 15 residues. V was shortened by 1 base and J by 0 bases, with 7 bases between the two germline ends. The CDR3 spells CASSLEGFSGNTIYF. In DNA, the CDR3 is TGTGCCAGCAGCTTAGAGGGTTTCTCTGGAAACACCATATATTTT.

The chain combines TRBV5-4 with TRBJ1-1; a possible D gene is TRBD1 (6 bases). The germline CDR1 and CDR2 sequences are SGHNT and YYREEE (reference sequence). The CDR3 runs 12 residues. Trimming took off 2 bases at V and 11 bases at J, with 13 bases between the two ends. The CDR3 sequence is CASSLTPGQAFF. The DNA for the CDR3 is TGTGCCAGCAGCTTAACTCCCGGACAGGCTTTCTTT.

The V and J genes are TRBV7-6 and TRBJ1-6; D might be TRBD1 (6 bases). Trimming shortened V by 1 base and J by 7 bases, and 17 bases separated the two germline ends. CDR1 and CDR2 (germline): SGHVS, FNYEAQ. The CDR3 has 17 residues. The CDR3 loop reads CASSLGDYRVGNSPLHF. CDR3 sequence (DNA): TGTGCCAGCAGCTTAGGGGATTACAGGGTGGGCAATTCACCCCTCCACTTT. Full variable domain (remainder filled in from reference TRBV7-6 and TRBJ1-6): GAGVSQSPRYKVTKRGQDVALRCDPISGHVSLYWYRQALGQGPEFLTYFNYEAQQDKSGLPNDRFSAERPEGSISTLTIQRTEQRDSAMYRCASSLGDYRVGNSPLHFGNGTRLTVT.

This chain uses TRBV14 with TRBJ2-7, with no clear D. Looked up from germline, CDR1 is SGHDN and CDR2 is FVKESK. This CDR3 region has 12 residues. Trimming stripped 1 base from V and 4 bases from J, with 5 bases between. The CDR3 spells CASSQAQYEQYF. As DNA, the CDR3 is TGTGCCAGCAGCCAAGCCCAATACGAGCAGTACTTC.

The genes are TRBV19 and TRBJ2-3, with TRBD2 identical over 16 bases. CDR1 LNHDA and CDR2 SQIVND come from the germline V gene (reference sequence). The CDR3 extends over 18 amino acids. V shed 6 bases, J shed 5 bases, and the junction held 11 bases outside the gene matches. The CDR3 DNA sequence: TGTGCCAGTAGCAATTCTCCGGGACTAGCGGGGGGGAGAGATACGCAGTATTTT. It specifies CASSNSPGLAGGRDTQYF.

The rearrangement uses TRBV7-8 and TRBJ1-1; the D is unclear. V gave up 5 bases and J gave up 4 bases, with 11 bases separating them. The germline V gene encodes CDR1 SGHVS and CDR2 FQNEAQ. This CDR3 is built from 13 residues. Here the CDR3 reads CASSMARTTEAFF. CDR3 DNA: TGTGCCAGCAGCATGGCCCGCACCACTGAAGCTTTCTTT.

Note on this clone: This sample includes further DNA sequences coding for the same CDR3. The gene calls are TRBV15 and TRBJ1-1, with D unresolved. V was trimmed by 0 bases and J by 5 bases, leaving 4 bases between them. CDR3 size: 12 residues. The germline CDR1 and CDR2 sequences are LNHNV and YYDKDF (reference sequence). The CDR3 loop is CATSRDRTEAFF. As DNA, the CDR3 is TGTGCCACCAGCAGAGATCGGACTGAAGCTTTCTTT.

The rearrangement uses TRBV5-1 and TRBJ1-1; TRBD1 matches 12 bases. J lost 0 bases, V lost 4 bases, and 4 bases had no gene match. CDR1 is SGHRS and CDR2 is YFSETQ in the germline V gene. The CDR3 extends over 16 amino acids. CDR3 amino acids: CASSQGQGALNTEAFF. Here the CDR3 DNA reads TGCGCCAGCAGCCAGGGACAGGGGGCCCTGAACACTGAAGCTTTCTTT. The entire variable domain, with the rest obtained from reference TRBV5-1 and TRBJ1-1, is as follows: KAGVTQTPRYLIKTRGQQVTLSCSPISGHRSVSWYQQTPGQGLQFLFEYFSETQRNKGNFPGRFSGRQFSNSRSEMNVSTLELGDSALYLCASSQGQGALNTEAFFGQGTRLTVV.

V usage is TRBV6-6 and J usage is TRBJ2-5, with D possibly being TRBD2 (5 bases). The CDR3 is made up of 13 amino acids. Germline V gene sequence: CDR1 MNHNY, CDR2 SVGAGI (reference sequence). The V gene lost 0 bases and the J gene lost 10 bases, with 12 bases spanning the gap. This CDR3 is CASSYSIRADQYF. CDR3 in DNA: TGTGCCAGCAGTTACTCGATTAGAGCGGACCAGTACTTC.

The chain employs TRBV18 and TRBJ1-1; D is possibly TRBD1 (5 bases). CDR1 is KGHSH and CDR2 is LQKENI in the germline V gene. The CDR3 has 13 residues. V lost 3 bases and J 10 bases, leaving 15 bases between the germline ends. Here the CDR3 reads CASSPTQTGGAFF. CDR3 bases: TGTGCCAGCTCACCGACCCAAACAGGAGGAGCTTTCTTT.

V is TRBV19 and J is TRBJ1-6; possible D gene TRBD1, 6 bases. CDR1 LNHDA and CDR2 SQIVND come from the germline V gene (reference sequence). This CDR3 spans 15 amino acids. Trimming removed 6 bases from V and 0 bases from J, with 9 bases in between. The CDR3, as DNA: TGTGCCAGTAGGAAGGGGGTCTCCTATAATTCACCCCTCCACTTT. Encoded protein: CASRKGVSYNSPLHF.

This chain joins TRBV7-6 and TRBJ1-1, with 7 bases matching TRBD1. CDR1 and CDR2 from the germline V gene are SGHVS and FNYEAQ. This CDR3 is 17 amino acids long. The junction had 15 bases not matched to a gene; V was cut back by 5 bases and J by 3 bases. The CDR3: CASSTGTDSLGDTEAFF. CDR3 nucleotide sequence: TGTGCCAGCAGCACCGGGACAGACTCATTGGGGGACACTGAAGCTTTCTTT.

This chain links TRBV6-2 or TRBV6-3 with TRBJ1-1, with D perhaps TRBD1 (5 bases). Per the germline V gene, CDR1 is MNHEY and CDR2 is SVGEGT. The CDR3 loop spans 15 amino acids. Trimming pared 0 bases from V and 7 bases from J, leaving 15 bases between. The CDR3, as DNA: TGTGCCAGCAGTTACTCGACAATGGCAGGGCGTGAAGCTTTCTTT. This encodes CASSYSTMAGREAFF.

The chain has TRBV4-1 and TRBJ2-6; D not certain. Germline CDR1 MGHRA, CDR2 YSYEKL. The ends were cut back, 6 bases at V and 2 bases at J, with 5 bases in the middle. The CDR3 runs to 13 residues. This CDR3 reads CASRATGANVLTF. The CDR3 DNA reads as TGCGCCAGCAGAGCGACTGGGGCCAACGTCCTGACTTTC.